These T cell receptor beta chains were read from a single sample in a study of blood T cell repertoires in COVID-19. The repertoire was sequenced with immunoSEQ multiplex PCR; TCRdb's copy has only in-frame clones and lacks some. The sample contains hundreds of thousands of clones, roughly four fifths of which appear only once. Source material: PBMCs or T cells enriched from blood (not recorded which). The receptors were sampled from a woman aged 60 to 75 who had recovered from COVID-19. The CDR3 runs from the conserved cysteine through the conserved F or W. The D gene is left open where the match is weak. Size values are once, few and many counts, or a class for expanded clones, and some rows have none.

D gene: TRBD2; J gene: TRBJ2-1; clone size: .; V gene: TRBV7-6; CDR3 protein: CASSLVSGVYNEQFF; CDR3 DNA: TGTGCCAGCAGCTTAGTTAGCGGGGTCTACAATGAGCAGTTCTTC
D gene: .; J gene: TRBJ1-5; clone size: .; V gene: TRBV5-1; CDR3 protein: CASSLGGDQPQHF; CDR3 DNA: TGCGCCAGCAGCTTGGGGGGGGATCAGCCCCAGCATTTT
D gene: .; J gene: TRBJ1-2; clone size: .; V gene: TRBV12-3/TRBV12-4; CDR3 protein: CASSLGSGNGYTF; CDR3 DNA: TGTGCCAGCAGTTTAGGTAGCGGGAATGGCTACACCTTC
D gene: .; J gene: TRBJ1-5; clone size: .; V gene: TRBV19; CDR3 protein: CASSNTGSQPQHF; CDR3 DNA: TGTGCCAGTAGTAATACAGGGAGTCAGCCCCAGCATTTT
D gene: .; J gene: TRBJ2-7; clone size: .; V gene: TRBV25-1; CDR3 protein: CATRENIVREQYF; CDR3 DNA: TGTGCCACCCGGGAAAACATAGTCCGCGAGCAGTACTTC
D gene: .; J gene: TRBJ1-5; clone size: .; V gene: TRBV5-5; CDR3 protein: CASSSILDSNQPQHF; CDR3 DNA: TGTGCCAGCAGCTCCATTTTAGATAGCAATCAGCCCCAGCATTTT
D gene: TRBD1; J gene: TRBJ2-5; clone size: .; V gene: TRBV7-6; CDR3 protein: CASSPEGAETQYF; CDR3 DNA: TGTGCCAGCAGCCCAGAGGGGGCAGAGACCCAGTACTTC
D gene: TRBD1; J gene: TRBJ1-4; clone size: .; V gene: TRBV5-5; CDR3 protein: CASSLAVSGGTNEKLFF; CDR3 DNA: TGTGCCAGCAGCTTGGCCGTGTCAGGGGGCACTAATGAAAAACTGTTTTTT
D gene: TRBD1; J gene: TRBJ1-4; clone size: .; V gene: TRBV4-3; CDR3 protein: CASSQDTGERNEKLFF; CDR3 DNA: TGCGCCAGCAGCCAAGATACAGGGGAACGGAATGAAAAACTGTTTTTT
D gene: .; J gene: TRBJ2-3; clone size: .; V gene: TRBV6-5; CDR3 protein: CASRGLDTQYF; CDR3 DNA: TGTGCCAGCAGGGGCCTAGATACGCAGTATTTT
D gene: .; J gene: TRBJ2-7; clone size: .; V gene: TRBV18; CDR3 protein: CASSPDRVGDEQYF; CDR3 DNA: TGTGCCAGCTCACCCGATAGGGTCGGGGACGAGCAGTACTTC
D gene: .; J gene: TRBJ1-2; clone size: few; V gene: TRBV7-9; CDR3 protein: CASSLVLDRPNYGYTF; CDR3 DNA: TGTGCCAGCAGCTTAGTCCTAGACAGGCCTAACTATGGCTACACCTTC
D gene: TRBD2; J gene: TRBJ2-1; clone size: .; V gene: TRBV18; CDR3 protein: CASSPPFAGETYNEQFF; CDR3 DNA: TGTGCCAGCTCACCACCGTTTGCGGGAGAGACCTACAATGAGCAGTTCTTC
D gene: .; J gene: TRBJ1-1; clone size: once; V gene: TRBV7-9; CDR3 protein: CASSRQENTEAFF; CDR3 DNA: TGTGCCAGCAGCCGACAGGAGAACACTGAAGCTTTCTTT
D gene: .; J gene: TRBJ1-1; clone size: once; V gene: TRBV16; CDR3 protein: CASSQSFQGTEAFF; CDR3 DNA: TGTGCCAGCAGCCAATCCTTTCAGGGGACTGAAGCTTTCTTT
D gene: .; J gene: TRBJ2-3; clone size: .; V gene: TRBV2; CDR3 protein: CASSAGNTDTQYF; CDR3 DNA: TGTGCCAGCAGTGCAGGGAACACAGATACGCAGTATTTT
D gene: TRBD2; J gene: TRBJ2-1; clone size: once; V gene: TRBV11-3; CDR3 protein: CASSLGVAGNEQFF; CDR3 DNA: TGTGCCAGCAGCTTAGGGGTAGCGGGGAATGAGCAGTTCTTC
D gene: .; J gene: TRBJ2-7; clone size: once; V gene: TRBV19; CDR3 protein: CASSIDGIRSYEQYF; CDR3 DNA: TGTGCCAGTAGTATCGACGGGATTCGCTCCTACGAGCAGTACTTC
D gene: .; J gene: TRBJ2-7; clone size: .; V gene: TRBV19; CDR3 protein: CASSNREIYEQYF; CDR3 DNA: TGTGCCAGTAGTAACAGGGAAATCTACGAGCAGTACTTC
D gene: .; J gene: TRBJ2-6; clone size: .; V gene: TRBV29-1; CDR3 protein: CSVLQGSGANVLTF; CDR3 DNA: TGCAGCGTTCTACAGGGCTCTGGGGCCAACGTCCTGACTTTC
D gene: .; J gene: TRBJ2-7; clone size: .; V gene: TRBV27; CDR3 protein: CASRGGGTTGFSYEQYF; CDR3 DNA: TGTGCCAGCAGGGGCGGGGGGACGACAGGGTTCTCCTACGAGCAGTACTTC
D gene: .; J gene: TRBJ2-6; clone size: many; V gene: TRBV5-4; CDR3 protein: CASSISRGPPSGANVLTF; CDR3 DNA: TGTGCCAGCAGCATATCGCGGGGACCCCCCTCTGGGGCCAACGTCCTGACTTTC
D gene: TRBD2; J gene: TRBJ2-1; clone size: .; V gene: TRBV7-8; CDR3 protein: CASSLPREEPNEQFF; CDR3 DNA: TGTGCCAGCAGCTTACCCCGGGAGGAGCCCAATGAGCAGTTCTTC
D gene: TRBD1; J gene: TRBJ1-6; clone size: few; V gene: TRBV18; CDR3 protein: CASSPLDRGQSPLHF; CDR3 DNA: TGTGCCAGCTCACCGTTGGACAGGGGGCAATCACCCCTCCACTTT
D gene: TRBD2; J gene: TRBJ2-5; clone size: once; V gene: TRBV5-1; CDR3 protein: CASSLGTSGGAETQYF; CDR3 DNA: TGCGCCAGCAGCTTGGGGACTAGCGGGGGGGCCGAGACCCAGTACTTC
D gene: .; J gene: TRBJ2-4; clone size: .; V gene: TRBV25-1; CDR3 protein: CASSDGPAGPKNIQYF; CDR3 DNA: TGTGCCAGCAGTGACGGGCCGGCAGGGCCCAAAAACATTCAGTACTTC
D gene: .; J gene: TRBJ2-5; clone size: .; V gene: TRBV4-1; CDR3 protein: CASSQVPAGKETQYF; CDR3 DNA: TGCGCCAGCAGCCAAGTTCCTGCCGGGAAAGAGACCCAGTACTTC